This T cell receptor beta chain comes out of a study of blood T cell repertoires in COVID-19. V was trimmed by 7 bases and J by 3 bases, leaving 16 bases between them. This CDR3 is built from 15 residues. CDR1 is MNHEY, CDR2 SVGAGI, per germline. Generated by immunoSEQ multiplex PCR, the TCRdb table keeps only in-frame clones and is missing some. The data contain about 200,000 clones, around four fifths of them singletons. The sample was peripheral blood. The origin of this receptor is a man aged 55-75 years with COVID-19, enrolled during active disease. The V and J genes are TRBV6-5 and TRBJ1-5; TRBD1 might be the D (6 bases). The CDR3 region has the DNA TGTGCCAGCATTCTAGGATCAGGGGTCAATCAGCCCCAGCATTTT. It yields the protein CASILGSGVNQPQHF.